The clone carrying this T cell receptor beta chain was seen more than once but under ten times. A mixed TRB-A/B primer pool amplified rearranged TRB by multiplex touch-down PCR. TCRdb reanalysed the multiplex PCR reads using MiXCR and keeps one entry per CDR3 protein. The sample includes roughly 3,000 distinct CDR3 sequences, approximately 25% of them seen just once. This specimen comes from a study of T cell repertoires in aging, cancer and after chemotherapy. As for the study in general: Donors were grouped into six age bands spanning 30 or younger through 70 or older.

Amplification of TCR beta used genomic DNA extracted from peripheral blood. With 3 bases removed from V and 6 bases from J, the gap between germline ends came to 6 bases. This CDR3 has 11 amino acids. The germline V gene has CDR1 DFQATT and CDR2 SNEGSKA (reference sequence). The chain combines TRBV20-1 with TRBJ2-1; no reliable D call. This clonotype was sampled from a human donor with a solid tumor. Specimen: blood. The CDR3 DNA sequence: TGCAGTGCTAGGGCTACCAATGAGCAGTTCTTC. This codes for CSARATNEQFF.